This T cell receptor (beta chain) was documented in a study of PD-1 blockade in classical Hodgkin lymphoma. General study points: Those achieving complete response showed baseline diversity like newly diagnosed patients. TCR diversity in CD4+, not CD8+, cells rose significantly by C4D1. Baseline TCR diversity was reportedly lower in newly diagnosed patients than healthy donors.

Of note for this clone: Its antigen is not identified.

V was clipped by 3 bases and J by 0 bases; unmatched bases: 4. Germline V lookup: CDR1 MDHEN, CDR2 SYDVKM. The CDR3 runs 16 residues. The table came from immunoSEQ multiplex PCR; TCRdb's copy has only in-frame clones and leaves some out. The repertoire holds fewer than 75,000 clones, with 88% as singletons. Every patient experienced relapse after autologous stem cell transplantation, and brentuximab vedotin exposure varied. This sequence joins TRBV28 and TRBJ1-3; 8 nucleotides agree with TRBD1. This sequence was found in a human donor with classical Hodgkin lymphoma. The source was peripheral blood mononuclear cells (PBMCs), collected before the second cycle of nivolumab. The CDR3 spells CASSLTGAISGNTIYF. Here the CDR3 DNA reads TGTGCCAGCAGTTTGACAGGGGCAATCTCTGGAAACACCATATATTTT.